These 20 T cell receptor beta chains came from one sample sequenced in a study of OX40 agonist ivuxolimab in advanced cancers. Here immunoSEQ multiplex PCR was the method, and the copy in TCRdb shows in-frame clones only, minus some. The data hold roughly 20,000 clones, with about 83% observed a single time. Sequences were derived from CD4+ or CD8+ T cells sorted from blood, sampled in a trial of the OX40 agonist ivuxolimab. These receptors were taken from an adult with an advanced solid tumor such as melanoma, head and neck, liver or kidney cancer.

CDR3 bases: TGTGCCACCGCCGGCCTCTCCTATAATTCACCCCTCCACTTT. Its translation is CATAGLSYNSPLHF. This chain joins TRBV6-5 and TRBJ1-6; D not resolved. V gave up 10 bases and J gave up 0 bases, with 10 bases separating them. CDR3 size: 14 residues. From germline, CDR1 is MNHEY and CDR2 SVGAGI.

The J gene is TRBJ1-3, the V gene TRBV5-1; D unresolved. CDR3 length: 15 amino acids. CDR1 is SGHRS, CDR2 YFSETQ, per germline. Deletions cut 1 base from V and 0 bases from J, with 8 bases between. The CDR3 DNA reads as TGCGCCAGCAGCTTGTACAGTCCCTCTGGAAACACCATATATTTT. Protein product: CASSLYSPSGNTIYF.

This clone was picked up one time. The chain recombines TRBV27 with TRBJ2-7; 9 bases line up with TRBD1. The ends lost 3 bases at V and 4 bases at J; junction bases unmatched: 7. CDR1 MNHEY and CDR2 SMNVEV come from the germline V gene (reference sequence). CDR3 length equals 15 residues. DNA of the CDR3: TGTGCCAGCAGTTTCGGACAGGGGCTCACTTACGAGCAGTACTTC. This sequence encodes CASSFGQGLTYEQYF.

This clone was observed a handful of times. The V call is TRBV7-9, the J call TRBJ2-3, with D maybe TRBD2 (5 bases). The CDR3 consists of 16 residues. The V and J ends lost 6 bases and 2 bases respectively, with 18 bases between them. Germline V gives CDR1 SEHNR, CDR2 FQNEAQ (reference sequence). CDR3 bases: TGTGCCAGCAGTCCACGAGGGCGTGATGCCACAGATACGCAGTATTTT. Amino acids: CASSPRGRDATDTQYF.

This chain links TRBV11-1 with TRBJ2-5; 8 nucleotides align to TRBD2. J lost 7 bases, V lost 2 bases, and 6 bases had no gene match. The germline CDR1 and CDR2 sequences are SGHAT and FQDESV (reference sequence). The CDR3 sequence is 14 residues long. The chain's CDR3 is CASSLSGTSGTQYF. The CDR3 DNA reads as TGTGCCAGCAGCTTATCTGGGACTAGTGGGACCCAGTACTTC. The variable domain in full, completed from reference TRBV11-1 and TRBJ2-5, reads EAEVAQSPRYKITEKSQAVAFWCDPISGHATLYWYRQILGQGPELLVQFQDESVVDDSQLPKDRFSAERLKGVDSTLKIQPAELGDSAMYLCASSLSGTSGTQYFGPGTRLLVL.

In DNA, the CDR3 is TGTGCCAGCAGTTTATCGGGGGGAGCTAACTATGGCTACACCTTC. Amino acids: CASSLSGGANYGYTF. This chain links TRBV27 with TRBJ1-2, with D possibly being TRBD1 (5 bases). This CDR3 comprises 15 residues. Trimming cost V 0 bases and J 0 bases, with 8 bases left between them. CDR1 is MNHEY, CDR2 SMNVEV, per germline (reference sequence).

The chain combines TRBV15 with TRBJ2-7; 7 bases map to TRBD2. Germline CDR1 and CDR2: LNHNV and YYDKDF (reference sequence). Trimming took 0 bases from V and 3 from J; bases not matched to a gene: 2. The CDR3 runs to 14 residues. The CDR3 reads CATSRDTGGYEQYF. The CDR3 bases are TGTGCCACCAGCAGAGATACGGGGGGCTACGAGCAGTACTTC. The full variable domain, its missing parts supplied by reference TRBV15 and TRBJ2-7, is DAMVIQNPRYQVTQFGKPVTLSCSQTLNHNVMYWYQQKSSQAPKLLFHYYDKDFNNEADTPDNFQSRRPNTSFCFLDIRSPGLGDTAMYLCATSRDTGGYEQYFGPGTRLTVT.

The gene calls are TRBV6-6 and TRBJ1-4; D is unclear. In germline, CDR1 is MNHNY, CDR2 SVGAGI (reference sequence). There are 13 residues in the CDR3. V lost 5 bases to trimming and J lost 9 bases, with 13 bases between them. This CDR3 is CASSQNIGQKLFF. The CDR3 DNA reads TGTGCCAGCAGTCAGAACATCGGGCAAAAACTGTTTTTT.

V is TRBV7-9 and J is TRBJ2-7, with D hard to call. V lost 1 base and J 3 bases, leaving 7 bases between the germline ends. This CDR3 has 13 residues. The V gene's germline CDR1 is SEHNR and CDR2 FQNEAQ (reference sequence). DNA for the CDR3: TGTGCCAGCAGCTTAGGTTGGTTCTACGAGCAGTACTTC. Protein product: CASSLGWFYEQYF.

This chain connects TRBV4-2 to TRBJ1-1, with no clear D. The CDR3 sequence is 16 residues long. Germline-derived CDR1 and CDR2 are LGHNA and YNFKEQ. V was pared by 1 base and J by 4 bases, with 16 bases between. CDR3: CASSQVGYSAGTEAFF. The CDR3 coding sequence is TGTGCCAGCAGCCAAGTGGGTTACAGTGCGGGCACTGAAGCTTTCTTT.

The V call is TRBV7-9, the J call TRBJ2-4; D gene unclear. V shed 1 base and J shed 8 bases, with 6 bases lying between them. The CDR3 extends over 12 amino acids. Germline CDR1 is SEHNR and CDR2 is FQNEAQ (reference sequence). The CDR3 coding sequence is TGTGCCAGCAGCTTAGAAACTGACATTCAGTACTTC. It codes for CASSLETDIQYF. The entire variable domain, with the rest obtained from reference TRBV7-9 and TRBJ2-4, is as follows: DTGVSQNPRHKITKRGQNVTFRCDPISEHNRLYWYRQTLGQGPEFLTYFQNEAQLEKSRLLSDRFSAERPKGSFSTLEIQRTEQGDSAMYLCASSLETDIQYFGAGTRLSVL.

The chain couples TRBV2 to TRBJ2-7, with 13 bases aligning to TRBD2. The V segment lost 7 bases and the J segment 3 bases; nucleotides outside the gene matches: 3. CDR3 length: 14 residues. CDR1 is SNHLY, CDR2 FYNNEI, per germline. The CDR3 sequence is CASTGLAGDYEQYF. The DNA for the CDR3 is TGTGCCAGCACTGGACTAGCGGGAGACTACGAGCAGTACTTC. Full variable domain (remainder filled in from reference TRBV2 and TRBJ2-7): EPEVTQTPSHQVTQMGQEVILRCVPISNHLYFYWYRQILGQKVEFLVSFYNNEISEKSEIFDDQFSVERPDGSNFTLKIRSTKLEDSAMYFCASTGLAGDYEQYFGPGTRLTVT.

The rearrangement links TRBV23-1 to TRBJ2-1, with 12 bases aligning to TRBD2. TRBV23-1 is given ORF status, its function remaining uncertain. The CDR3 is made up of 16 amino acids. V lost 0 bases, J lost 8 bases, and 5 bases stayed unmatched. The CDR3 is CASSQSGLAGGDEQFF. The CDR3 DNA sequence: TGCGCCAGCAGTCAATCTGGTCTAGCGGGAGGGGATGAGCAGTTCTTC.

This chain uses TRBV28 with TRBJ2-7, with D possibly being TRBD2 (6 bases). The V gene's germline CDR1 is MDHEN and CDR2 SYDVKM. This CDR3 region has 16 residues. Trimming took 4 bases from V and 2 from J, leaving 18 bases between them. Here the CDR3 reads CASSSGQRGLTYEQYF. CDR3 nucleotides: TGTGCCAGCAGTTCGGGCCAGAGGGGACTCACCTACGAGCAGTACTTC.

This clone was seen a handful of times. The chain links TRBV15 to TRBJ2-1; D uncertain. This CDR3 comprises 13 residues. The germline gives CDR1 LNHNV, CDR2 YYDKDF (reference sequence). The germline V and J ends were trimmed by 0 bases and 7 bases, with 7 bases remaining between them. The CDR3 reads CATSRDRRNEQFF. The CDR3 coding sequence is TGTGCCACCAGCAGAGATCGGCGAAATGAGCAGTTCTTC. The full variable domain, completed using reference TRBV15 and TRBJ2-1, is DAMVIQNPRYQVTQFGKPVTLSCSQTLNHNVMYWYQQKSSQAPKLLFHYYDKDFNNEADTPDNFQSRRPNTSFCFLDIRSPGLGDTAMYLCATSRDRRNEQFFGPGTRLTVL.

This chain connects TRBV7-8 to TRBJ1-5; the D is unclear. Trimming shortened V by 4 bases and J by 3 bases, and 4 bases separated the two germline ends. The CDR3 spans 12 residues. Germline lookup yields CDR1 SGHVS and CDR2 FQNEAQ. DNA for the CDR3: TGTGCCAGCAGCTCCTACAATCAGCCCCAGCATTTT. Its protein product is CASSSYNQPQHF.

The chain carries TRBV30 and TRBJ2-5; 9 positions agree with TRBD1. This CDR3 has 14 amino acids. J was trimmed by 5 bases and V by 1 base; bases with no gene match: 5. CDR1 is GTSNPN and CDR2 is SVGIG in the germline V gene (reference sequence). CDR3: CAWSGTGVRETQYF. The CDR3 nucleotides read TGTGCCTGGAGTGGGACAGGGGTACGGGAGACCCAGTACTTC.

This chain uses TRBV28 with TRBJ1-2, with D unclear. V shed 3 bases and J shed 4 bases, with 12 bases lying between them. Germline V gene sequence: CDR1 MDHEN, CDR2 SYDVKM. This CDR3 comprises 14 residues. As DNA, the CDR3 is TGTGCCAGCAGTTTTTGGTCGGACGCCTATGGCTACACCTTC. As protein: CASSFWSDAYGYTF.

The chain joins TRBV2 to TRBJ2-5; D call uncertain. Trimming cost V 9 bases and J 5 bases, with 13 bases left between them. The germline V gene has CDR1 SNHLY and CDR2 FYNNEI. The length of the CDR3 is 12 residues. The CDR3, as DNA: TGTGCCAGTCTCTTGGGAAGGGAGACCCAGTACTTC. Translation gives CASLLGRETQYF. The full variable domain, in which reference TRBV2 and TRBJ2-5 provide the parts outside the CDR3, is EPEVTQTPSHQVTQMGQEVILRCVPISNHLYFYWYRQILGQKVEFLVSFYNNEISEKSEIFDDQFSVERPDGSNFTLKIRSTKLEDSAMYFCASLLGRETQYFGPGTRLLVL.

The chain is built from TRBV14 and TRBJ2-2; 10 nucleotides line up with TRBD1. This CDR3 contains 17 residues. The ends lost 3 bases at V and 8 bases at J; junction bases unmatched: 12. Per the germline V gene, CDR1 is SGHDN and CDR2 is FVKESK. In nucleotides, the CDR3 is TGTGCCAGCAGCCACCCTGGTGAGACAGGGGGCCCTGGGGAGCTGTTTTTT. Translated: CASSHPGETGGPGELFF.